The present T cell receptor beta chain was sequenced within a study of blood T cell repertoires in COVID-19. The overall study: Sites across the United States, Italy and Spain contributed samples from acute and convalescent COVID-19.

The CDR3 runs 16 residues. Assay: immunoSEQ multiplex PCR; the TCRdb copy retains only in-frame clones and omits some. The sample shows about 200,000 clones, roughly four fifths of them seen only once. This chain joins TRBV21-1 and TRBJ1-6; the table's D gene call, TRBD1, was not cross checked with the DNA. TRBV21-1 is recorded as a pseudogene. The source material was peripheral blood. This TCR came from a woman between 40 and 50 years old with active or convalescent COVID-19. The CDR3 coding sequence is TGTGCCAGCAGCACGGCCGGGACACCTTATAATTCACCCCTCCACTTT. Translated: CASSTAGTPYNSPLHF.